This T cell receptor (beta chain) was found in a study of tumor-infiltrating lymphocytes in primary liver carcinoma. The wider study: Patients were both men and women, whose ages ran from 30 to 69 years. Samples produced roughly 3.65 to 7.5 million productive TCRbeta reads, comparable across tissue types.

Findings and limits, study-wide: Tumor region pairs showed greater overlap than either tumor-adjacent or tumor-blood pairs did.

A constant-region primer primed TCR beta cDNA synthesis from about 0.45 ug of total RNA. Three nested multiplex PCR rounds of slightly modified ARM-PCR generated TCR beta libraries. TCRdb processed the multiplex PCR reads anew with MiXCR; each CDR3 protein has one entry. The profile shows 90,000 to 150,000 distinct CDR3 sequences, roughly 75% of them singletons. Unsorted bulk tissue, about 19-31 mg of it, served as the source for co-extraction of RNA and DNA. In regard to this clonotype: Its antigen is currently unknown. At one boundary the junction diverges from the germline segment, which might be a read error.

The clonotype originates from a woman between 55 and 75 years old with primary liver carcinoma and hepatitis B virus infection. The source material was tumor-adjacent normal liver tissue.

CDR3 bases: TGTGCCAGCAGCTTAGGGACTAGAGCCTACGATCAGTACTTC. It translates to CASSLGTRAYDQYF. The chain combines TRBV11-3 with TRBJ2-7; TRBD2 agrees at 7 bases. Germline CDR1 is SGHNT and CDR2 is YENEEA. The CDR3 covers 14 residues.